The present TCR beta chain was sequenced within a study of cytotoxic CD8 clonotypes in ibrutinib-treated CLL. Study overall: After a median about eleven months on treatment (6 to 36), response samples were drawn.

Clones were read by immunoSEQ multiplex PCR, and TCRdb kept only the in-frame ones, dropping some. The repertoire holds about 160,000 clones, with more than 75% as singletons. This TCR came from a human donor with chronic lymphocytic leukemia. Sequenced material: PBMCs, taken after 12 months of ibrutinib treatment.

DNA for the CDR3: TGTGCCAGTAGTATAGGGCCGGGAAATAGCGAGCAGTACTTC. Translation gives CASSIGPGNSEQYF. The chain carries TRBV19 and TRBJ2-7, with D tentatively TRBD2 (5 bases). V dropped 1 base and J dropped 6 bases, with 13 bases sitting between them. The CDR3 sequence is 14 residues long. Looked up from germline, CDR1 is LNHDA and CDR2 is SQIVND (reference sequence).